This T cell receptor (beta chain) was recorded in a study of beta chain features in type 1 diabetes. This clone has just a few counts. Its matching antigen is unknown. CDR3 size: 15 residues. Deletions cut 7 bases from V and 6 bases from J, with 20 bases between. Germline CDR1 reads MDHEN; CDR2 reads SYDVKM. All of the isolated RNA was reverse transcribed, so expressed TCRB transcripts were sequenced. Measured with immunoSEQ multiplex PCR; TCRdb has only the in-frame clones, and not every one. The repertoire holds 350,000 to 450,000 clones, over 12% seen once, with around 0.02% in the top ten. Whole-study results and caveats: Type 1 diabetes patients showed a moderate but significant shortening of TCRB CDR3s in all four CD4+ subsets. Compared to healthy donors, patients appeared to have naive, central memory and Treg TCRB repertoires that were more alike.

V is TRBV28 and J is TRBJ2-3, with a possible D match to TRBD2 (6 bases). Specimen: naive CD4+ T cells from blood. The TCR sequence derives from a woman younger than 35 in good health. CDR3 nucleotide sequence: TGTGCCAGCACCCTTGGAGCGGGCGAGGGGGATACGCAGTATTTT. It codes for CASTLGAGEGDTQYF.